This TCR beta chain was captured by sequencing in a study of blood T cell repertoires in COVID-19. Study summary: T cells, B-cell-depleted T cells, or PBMCs supplied cDNA or gDNA.

Each recovered donor of Cohort 3 presented with two negative PCRs, clearance, or symptom resolution. Study processing details: For nucleated cells, counts were estimated from reference gene primer amplification. Using immunoSEQ multiplex PCR, the repertoire was profiled, and TCRdb retains in-frame clones only, with some absent. For V, J and clone size, that table is used; D and trimming come from the DNA. In the table there are roughly 300,000 clones, roughly nine tenths of which are singletons. Germline trimming cut 4 bases from V and 0 bases from J; bases unmatched to any gene: 5. CDR3 length equals 17 residues. Germline V gene sequence: CDR1 SGHNT, CDR2 YYREEE (reference sequence).

The material sequenced was PBMCs or T cells enriched from blood (not recorded which). This chain joins TRBV5-4 and TRBJ2-1; 12 bases align to TRBD2. This sequence was found in a woman in her twenties or thirties who had recovered from COVID-19. In DNA form, the CDR3 reads TGTGCCAGCAGCAGGACTAGCGGGGTAAGCTCCTACAATGAGCAGTTCTTC. It translates to CASSRTSGVSSYNEQFF.